These 3 T cell receptor beta chains were all obtained from the same sample, sequenced in a study of cytomegalovirus exposure and HLA in healthy donors. The PCR employed 60 Vbeta primers together with 13 Jbeta primers. Using immunoSEQ multiplex PCR, the repertoire was profiled, and TCRdb retains in-frame clones only, with some absent. The profile covers around 140,000 clones, with 70% to 90% appearing a single time and less than 2% taken by the ten largest. Sequencing was performed on PBMCs. These receptors were obtained from a man aged 40-50 years in good health and CMV-seronegative.

The chain combines TRBV4-1 with TRBJ2-1, with 7 bases that match TRBD1. Germline CDR1 MGHRA, CDR2 YSYEKL. After removal of 1 base from V and 4 bases from J, the junction contained 4 bases not matched to a gene. This CDR3 region has 15 residues. This CDR3 is CASSQVRDRYNEQFF. The CDR3 DNA reads as TGCGCCAGCAGCCAAGTCCGGGACAGATACAATGAGCAGTTCTTC.

CDR3 amino acids: CASRPTGVYGQPQHF. The CDR3 bases are TGTGCCAGCAGACCTACAGGGGTTTACGGTCAGCCCCAGCATTTT. The chain recombines TRBV28 with TRBJ1-5; 7 bases fit TRBD1. Germline-derived CDR1 and CDR2 are MDHEN and SYDVKM. The CDR3 spans 15 residues. Trimming at V came to 6 bases and at J to 6 bases, leaving 11 bases not matched to a gene. Full variable domain (outside the CDR3, taken from reference TRBV28 and TRBJ1-5): DVKVTQSSRYLVKRTGEKVFLECVQDMDHENMFWYRQDPGLGLRLIYFSYDVKMKEKGDIPEGYSVSREKKERFSLILESASTNQTSMYLCASRPTGVYGQPQHFGDGTRLSIL.

The V and J genes are TRBV9 and TRBJ2-7, with 8 bases matching TRBD1. Germline CDR1 and CDR2: SGDLS and YYNGEE. CDR3 length: 14 residues. The V and J ends lost 1 base and 7 bases, in that order; junction bases with no gene match: 7. The CDR3 sequence is CASSVSDRVVEQYF. Written as DNA, the CDR3 is TGTGCCAGCAGCGTATCGGACAGGGTGGTAGAGCAGTACTTC.